The next 11 T cell receptor beta chains were all read from a single sample in a study of technical replicates of blood from a few donors. Assay used: immunoSEQ multiplex PCR; TCRdb lists only in-frame clones, some missing. The sample has about 60,000 clones; around 87% are singletons. Input material: PBMCs. The receptors were sampled from a human donor in good health. Some clones in this sample may be carry-over from other donors' samples.

This clone was counted only a few times. The gene calls are TRBV6-6 and TRBJ2-3, with 8 nucleotides matching TRBD1. Germline V gene sequence: CDR1 MNHNY, CDR2 SVGAGI (reference sequence). V shed 7 bases and J 2 bases; nucleotides not matched to a gene: 5. The CDR3 is 14 residues long. The CDR3 sequence: CASNRDRPTDTQYF. The DNA for the CDR3 is TGTGCCAGCAACCGGGACAGGCCCACAGATACGCAGTATTTT.

The chain employs TRBV11-2 and TRBJ2-7; 11 bases match TRBD1. Germline V gene lookup returns CDR1 SGHAT and CDR2 FQNNGV. Trimming at V came to 6 bases and at J to 0 bases, leaving 16 bases not matched to a gene. There are 19 residues in the CDR3. DNA for the CDR3: TGTGCCAGCAGACGTACCGGGACAGGGGGATCAACCTTCTCCTACGAGCAGTACTTC. This gives the protein CASRRTGTGGSTFSYEQYF.

This clone appeared a single time. The chain employs TRBV4-3 and TRBJ2-1; TRBD2 matches 12 bases. This CDR3 is 16 amino acids long. The trim removed 1 base at V and 9 bases at J, leaving 7 bases unmatched. Germline CDR1 reads LGHNA; CDR2 reads YSLEER. The chain's CDR3 is CASSQGRTSGTLEQFF. The CDR3 DNA reads TGCGCCAGCAGCCAAGGCAGGACTAGCGGGACCCTTGAGCAGTTCTTC.

This chain connects TRBV10-1 to TRBJ2-7, with 10 bases identical to TRBD2. The CDR3 runs 17 residues. Germline assignment: CDR1 WNHNN and CDR2 SYGVQD (reference sequence). The trim removed 2 bases at V and 6 bases at J, leaving 13 bases unmatched. This CDR3 reads CASSEHGCLAGAIEQYF. The CDR3 DNA sequence: TGCGCCAGCAGTGAGCACGGGTGTCTAGCGGGAGCTATCGAGCAGTACTTC.

This clone was seen just once. The rearrangement uses TRBV4-2 and TRBJ1-2, with 7 bases lining up with TRBD1. Germline trimming cut 1 base from V and 8 bases from J; bases unmatched to any gene: 1. CDR1 LGHNA and CDR2 YNFKEQ come from the germline V gene. CDR3 length: 12 residues. The CDR3 DNA is TGTGCCAGCAGCCAAGTCAGGGGGGGCTACACCTTC. This gives the protein CASSQVRGGYTF.

V usage is TRBV15 and J usage is TRBJ1-4; D unresolved. V was cut by 1 base and J by 4 bases, with 10 bases left in between. Germline assignment: CDR1 LNHNV and CDR2 YYDKDF (reference sequence). There are 15 residues in the CDR3. The CDR3: CATSRVREGNEKLFF. CDR3 nucleotides: TGTGCCACCAGCAGAGTGAGGGAGGGTAATGAAAAACTGTTTTTT.

CDR3 protein: CASSPRSRGVEQYF. CDR3 sequence (DNA): TGTGCCAGCAGCCCCCGGTCCCGGGGAGTCGAGCAGTACTTC. The chain combines TRBV7-2 with TRBJ2-7; tentatively, D is TRBD2 (5 bases). Trimming shortened V by 5 bases and J by 6 bases, and 17 bases separated the two germline ends. Per germline, CDR1 SGHTA and CDR2 FQGNSA. The CDR3 totals 14 residues.

This chain uses TRBV7-2 with TRBJ2-7; 11 positions agree with TRBD2. Germline-derived CDR1 and CDR2 are SGHTA and FQGNSA. The junction had 10 bases not matched to a gene; V was cut back by 5 bases and J by 4 bases. The CDR3 is 16 residues long. CDR3 region: CASSLDGLAGGYEQYF. The CDR3 DNA reads TGTGCCAGCAGCCTCGACGGGCTAGCGGGAGGATACGAGCAGTACTTC.

The rearrangement links TRBV15 to TRBJ2-3; D remains ambiguous. The CDR3 runs 14 residues. The germline CDR1 and CDR2 sequences are LNHNV and YYDKDF (reference sequence). Trimming pared 1 base from V and 2 bases from J, leaving 7 bases between. In nucleotides, the CDR3 is TGTGCCACCAGCAGAGTACTCTTCACAGATACGCAGTATTTT. Protein: CATSRVLFTDTQYF.

This clone was observed once. This chain links TRBV4-1 with TRBJ2-1, with 7 bases lining up with TRBD2. V lost 5 bases, J lost 6 bases, and 13 bases stayed unmatched. In germline, CDR1 is MGHRA, CDR2 YSYEKL. The CDR3 consists of 16 residues. CDR3 in amino acids: CASSSPPGGGTNEQFF. CDR3 DNA: TGCGCCAGCAGCTCCCCCCCGGGCGGGGGAACCAATGAGCAGTTCTTC.

This clone was recorded a few times. This chain connects TRBV7-2 to TRBJ2-3; a possible D gene is TRBD1 (7 bases). The CDR3 length is 14 residues. The germline V and J ends were trimmed by 5 bases and 2 bases, with 11 bases remaining between them. The V gene's germline CDR1 is SGHTA and CDR2 FQGNSA. CDR3 sequence reads: CASSQGGSTDTQYF. The DNA for the CDR3 is TGTGCCAGCAGCCAGGGGGGATCCACAGATACGCAGTATTTT.